Here is one T cell receptor beta chain with its context. Its antigen is unidentified. These data come from a study of shared clonotypes between healthy human individuals. Clones were read by immunoSEQ multiplex PCR, and TCRdb kept only the in-frame ones, dropping some. The sample carries roughly 2.2 million clones, approximately 93% recorded once. Study-level findings and limits: A generally larger estimated richness was seen in naive subsets than in memory subsets.

CDR3 length: 12 residues. V was shortened by 9 bases and J by 4 bases, with 12 bases between the two germline ends. The germline CDR1 and CDR2 sequences are LNHDA and SQIVND (reference sequence). The sequence came from a man aged 18-30 years in good health. Some clones in this sample may be carry-over from other donors' samples. Sequenced material: naive CD4+ T cells from PBMCs. The subset is: CD45RA+ positively selected. The rearrangement joins TRBV19 to TRBJ1-2; no definite D call. CDR3 in DNA: TGTGCCAGCGGTATTGGGTTCTATGGCTACACCTTC. This codes for CASGIGFYGYTF.